Listed below are T cell receptor beta chains from one sample, sequenced in a study of cytomegalovirus exposure and HLA in healthy donors. The assay was immunoSEQ multiplex PCR, and TCRdb's table has in-frame clones only and misses some. The table lists over 150,000 clones, over 70% of them singletons, with 2.5% to 4% in the top ten. The sample was PBMCs. These receptors originate from a woman aged 45-65 years in good health and CMV-seropositive. Both conserved end residues are part of each CDR3. The D gene is left open where the match is weak. A clone size is listed for some rows: how often the clone was seen (once, few, many), or a class if it is expanded.

V	J	size	D	CDR3	DNA
TRBV12-5	TRBJ1-6	.	.	CASGLDRAIFNSPLHF	TGTGCTAGTGGTTTGGACAGGGCTATCTTTAATTCACCCCTCCACTTT
TRBV30	TRBJ2-3	.	TRBD2	CARKATSVGLDTQYF	TGTGCCCGAAAGGCTACTAGCGTTGGGCTGGATACGCAGTATTTT
TRBV27	TRBJ2-7	few	TRBD2	CASSFVAGVSGRFYEQYF	TGTGCCAGCAGTTTCGTTGCGGGGGTTAGCGGGAGGTTCTACGAGCAGTACTTC
TRBV2	TRBJ1-4	.	.	CASAPGGDAGKLFF	TGTGCCAGCGCCCCGGGGGGGGATGCTGGAAAACTGTTTTTT
TRBV5-1	TRBJ1-2	.	TRBD1	CASSFGTATYGYTF	TGCGCCAGCAGCTTCGGGACAGCGACCTATGGCTACACCTTC
TRBV7-2	TRBJ2-1	.	TRBD2	CASSFTSGTYNEQFF	TGTGCCAGCAGCTTTACTAGCGGGACCTACAATGAGCAGTTCTTC
TRBV25-1	TRBJ2-7	.	.	CASRSAGSSYEQYF	TGTGCCAGCCGCTCCGCGGGGTCCTCCTACGAGCAGTACTTC
TRBV5-4	TRBJ1-2	few	.	CASSLKVPGYGYTF	TGTGCCAGCAGCTTGAAGGTTCCAGGCTATGGCTACACCTTC
TRBV28	TRBJ2-1	once	TRBD2	CASSLEGGPVYEQFF	TGTGCCAGCAGTTTGGAGGGAGGGCCCGTTTATGAGCAGTTCTTC
TRBV7-2	TRBJ1-6	few	.	CASSLRQVYSPLHF	TGTGCCAGCAGCCTCCGACAGGTATATTCACCCCTCCACTTT
TRBV7-3	TRBJ1-1	few	TRBD1	CASSVGQYTEAFF	TGTGCCAGCAGCGTGGGACAGTACACTGAAGCTTTCTTT
TRBV28	TRBJ2-1	few	.	CASSFRAEGFTEQFF	TGTGCCAGCAGTTTCCGAGCGGAGGGTTTCACTGAGCAGTTCTTC
TRBV5-6	TRBJ2-5	.	TRBD2	CASSFPLAGEETQYF	TGTGCCAGCAGCTTTCCCCTAGCGGGAGAAGAGACCCAGTACTTC
TRBV14	TRBJ2-1	.	.	CASSQGRDNEQFF	TGTGCCAGCAGCCAAGGGCGGGACAATGAGCAGTTCTTC
TRBV28	TRBJ1-5	.	TRBD1	CASSLGGTGIGNQPQHF	TGTGCCAGCAGTTTGGGGGGGACAGGGATTGGAAATCAGCCCCAGCATTTT
TRBV18	TRBJ2-1	few	TRBD2	CASSPPSGRADNEQFF	TGTGCCAGCTCACCACCTAGCGGGAGGGCCGACAATGAGCAGTTCTTC
TRBV27	TRBJ1-2	.	.	CASTPGRGSGYTF	TGTGCCAGCACCCCCGGCAGGGGAAGTGGCTACACCTTC
TRBV7-2	TRBJ1-1	.	.	CASSLQGLGIHTEAFF	TGTGCCAGCAGCTTACAGGGGCTTGGTATTCACACTGAAGCTTTCTTT
TRBV4-3	TRBJ1-2	.	.	CASSQEPEFSVGYTF	TGCGCCAGCAGCCAAGAACCCGAATTTTCGGTTGGCTACACCTTC
TRBV2	TRBJ2-3	few	.	CASTLTTQYF	TGTGCCAGCACCCTAACTACGCAGTATTTT
TRBV27	TRBJ2-1	.	TRBD2	CASSLVASGNEQFF	TGTGCCAGCAGTTTAGTCGCTAGCGGCAATGAGCAGTTCTTC
TRBV4-3	TRBJ1-4	.	.	CASSQGGPHERGEKLFF	TGCGCCAGCAGCCAAGGTGGGCCGCACGAGCGGGGTGAAAAACTGTTTTTT
TRBV9	TRBJ2-7	.	TRBD2	CASSTLAGGWSYEQYF	TGTGCCAGCAGCACTTTAGCGGGGGGGTGGTCCTACGAGCAGTACTTC
TRBV18	TRBJ2-6	.	TRBD1	CASSPGTGDWRGANVLTF	TGTGCCAGCTCACCCGGGACAGGGGATTGGAGAGGGGCCAACGTCCTGACTTTC
TRBV5-6	TRBJ2-7	.	.	CASSLTGGQKYF	TGTGCCAGCAGCTTGACGGGGGGACAAAAGTACTTC
TRBV28	TRBJ2-7	.	TRBD2	CASRLAGGDSYEQYF	TGTGCCAGCAGACTAGCGGGAGGGGATTCCTACGAGCAGTACTTC
TRBV7-2	TRBJ2-2	.	TRBD2	CASSSYGTSGELFF	TGTGCCAGCAGCTCTTACGGGACTAGCGGGGAGCTGTTTTTT
TRBV7-2	TRBJ1-2	.	TRBD1	CASSSDRGQGYGYTF	TGTGCCAGCAGCTCTGACAGGGGTCAGGGCTATGGCTACACCTTC
TRBV5-1	TRBJ2-7	.	TRBD1	CASSFSGTGGYEQYF	TGCGCCAGCAGCTTCTCCGGGACAGGGGGCTACGAGCAGTACTTC
TRBV7-8	TRBJ2-2	.	TRBD1	CASSTPGQGTGELFF	TGTGCCAGCAGCACACCGGGACAGGGGACCGGGGAGCTGTTTTTT
TRBV5-5	TRBJ1-1	.	TRBD1	CASSLQPGQGSAAMNTEAFF	TGTGCCAGCAGCTTGCAACCGGGACAGGGCTCTGCCGCCATGAACACTGAAGCTTTCTTT
TRBV30	TRBJ2-7	.	TRBD1	CAWRPDRVGEQYF	TGTGCCTGGAGGCCGGACAGGGTGGGCGAGCAGTACTTC
TRBV9	TRBJ2-3	once	TRBD2	CASSGGLAGGTSTDTQYF	TGTGCCAGCAGCGGCGGACTAGCGGGGGGGACTAGCACAGATACGCAGTATTTT
TRBV9	TRBJ2-1	.	.	CASSVYQGLFYNEQFF	TGTGCCAGCAGCGTATATCAGGGTTTGTTCTACAATGAGCAGTTCTTC
TRBV6-4	TRBJ1-1	.	TRBD1	CASCLQGDRVNTEAFF	TGTGCCAGCTGCCTTCAGGGGGACAGGGTGAACACTGAAGCTTTCTTT
TRBV30	TRBJ2-5	.	TRBD1	CAWGTGQETQYF	TGTGCCTGGGGGACAGGTCAAGAGACCCAGTACTTC
TRBV10-3	TRBJ2-7	.	.	CAISESSGGSYEQYF	TGTGCCATCAGTGAGTCATCCGGGGGCTCCTACGAGCAGTACTTC
TRBV7-2	TRBJ2-1	.	TRBD2	CASSSPLAGGRVEQFF	TGTGCCAGCAGCTCCCCCCTAGCGGGGGGCCGAGTTGAGCAGTTCTTC
TRBV5-1	TRBJ2-7	once	.	CASSLTAGSYEQYF	TGCGCCAGCAGCCTGACGGCAGGGTCCTACGAGCAGTACTTC
TRBV29-1	TRBJ2-3	.	TRBD2	CSVDGGGSTDTQYF	TGCAGCGTTGACGGGGGGGGAAGCACAGATACGCAGTATTTT
TRBV5-1	TRBJ2-1	.	TRBD1	CASSQGGGTGIYNEQFF	TGCGCCAGCAGCCAGGGGGGCGGGACAGGGATCTACAATGAGCAGTTCTTC
TRBV28	TRBJ2-1	.	TRBD2	CASRLILAGVGYGEQFF	TGTGCCAGCAGATTGATCTTAGCGGGAGTGGGATATGGTGAGCAGTTCTTC
TRBV6-6	TRBJ2-5	few	TRBD2	CASKGGRLYQETQYF	TGTGCCAGCAAAGGCGGGAGGCTGTACCAAGAGACCCAGTACTTC
TRBV25-1	TRBJ1-2	.	.	CASSESGRGQYYGYTF	TGTGCCAGCAGTGAATCGGGCAGGGGACAATACTATGGCTACACCTTC
TRBV7-2	TRBJ1-1	.	.	CASKGNRNTEAFF	TGTGCCAGCAAGGGGAACAGAAACACTGAAGCTTTCTTT
TRBV11-3	TRBJ2-7	.	.	CASSWTSDYEQYF	TGTGCCAGCAGCTGGACTTCGGACTACGAGCAGTACTTC